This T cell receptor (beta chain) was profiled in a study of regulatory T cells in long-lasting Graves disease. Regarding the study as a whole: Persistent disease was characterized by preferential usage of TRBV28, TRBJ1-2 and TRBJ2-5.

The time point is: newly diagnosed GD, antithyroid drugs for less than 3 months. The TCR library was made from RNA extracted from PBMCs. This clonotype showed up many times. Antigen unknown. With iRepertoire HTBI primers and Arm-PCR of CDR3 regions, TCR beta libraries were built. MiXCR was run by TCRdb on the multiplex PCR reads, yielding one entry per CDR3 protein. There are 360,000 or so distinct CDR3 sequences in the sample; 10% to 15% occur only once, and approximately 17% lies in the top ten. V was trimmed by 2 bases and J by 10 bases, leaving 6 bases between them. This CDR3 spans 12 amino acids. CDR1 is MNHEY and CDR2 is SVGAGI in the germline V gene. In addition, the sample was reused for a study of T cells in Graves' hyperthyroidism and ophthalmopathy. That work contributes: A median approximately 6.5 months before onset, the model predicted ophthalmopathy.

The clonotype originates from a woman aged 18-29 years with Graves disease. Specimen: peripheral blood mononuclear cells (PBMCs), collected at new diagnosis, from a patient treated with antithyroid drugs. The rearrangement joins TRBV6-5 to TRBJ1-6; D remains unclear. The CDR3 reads CASSYLQSPLHF. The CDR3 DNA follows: TGTGCCAGCAGTTACCTACAGTCACCCCTCCACTTT.